The clone carrying this T cell receptor beta chain was observed at least ten times. The target antigen is unknown. These data belong to a study of neurological immune-mediated disorders. Study context: The disease course was relapsing-remitting in roughly 30 and secondary progressive in about 9% of the roughly 35 multiple sclerosis patients. Study conclusions and caveats: Expanded clones shared no CDR3 amino acid sequences across subjects, suggesting private repertoires in all groups. Multiple sclerosis, the disease with the least TCR clonal expansion, fell below healthy controls, whereas HTLV-1-associated myelopathy showed the most.

The CDR3 covers 14 residues. V lost 0 bases to trimming and J lost 10 bases, with 15 bases between them. CDR1 is MNHEY and CDR2 is SVGAGI in the germline V gene. 5'RACE with 10-nucleotide random UMIs generated the cDNA. A single record per CDR3 protein comes from TCRdb applying MiXCR to the 5' RACE reads. The table has 130,000 or so distinct CDR3 sequences, more than 2.5% seen once; the top ten hold 1% to 1.5%. This TCR was recovered from a woman younger than 45 with multiple sclerosis. The sample was PBMCs. This sequence joins TRBV6-5 and TRBJ1-1, with a weak D call TRBD1 (6 bases). In DNA form, the CDR3 reads TGTGCCAGCAGTTACTCAACAGGGATGGGGACAGCTTTCTTT. Encoded protein: CASSYSTGMGTAFF.